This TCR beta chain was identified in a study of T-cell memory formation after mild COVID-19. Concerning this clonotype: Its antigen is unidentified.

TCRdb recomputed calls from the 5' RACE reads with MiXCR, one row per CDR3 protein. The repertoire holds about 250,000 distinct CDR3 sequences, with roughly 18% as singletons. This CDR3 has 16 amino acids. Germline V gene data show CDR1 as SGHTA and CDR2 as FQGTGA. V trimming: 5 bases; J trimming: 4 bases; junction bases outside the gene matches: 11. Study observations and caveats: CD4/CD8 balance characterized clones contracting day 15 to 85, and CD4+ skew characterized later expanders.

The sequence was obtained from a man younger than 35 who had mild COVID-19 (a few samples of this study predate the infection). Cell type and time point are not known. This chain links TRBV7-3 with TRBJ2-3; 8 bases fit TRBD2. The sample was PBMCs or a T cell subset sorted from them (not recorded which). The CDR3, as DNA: TGTGCCAGCAGCCCGAACGGGGGGGCCGGGGCAGATACGCAGTATTTT. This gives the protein CASSPNGGAGADTQYF. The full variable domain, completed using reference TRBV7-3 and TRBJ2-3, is GAGVSQTPSNKVTEKGKYVELRCDPISGHTALYWYRQSLGQGPEFLIYFQGTGAADDSGLPNDRFFAVRPEGSVSTLKIQRTERGDSAVYLCASSPNGGAGADTQYFGPGTRLTVL.